These 6 T cell receptor beta chains originate from one sample sequenced in a study of chemoradiotherapy in HPV16-positive cancers. Libraries were prepared by immunoSEQ multiplex PCR; TCRdb keeps only in-frame clonotypes and omits some of them. The table has some 2,900 clones, 87% seen once. This material consisted of tumor tissue, taken from a patient who underwent chemoradiotherapy. Source of these receptors: a human donor with HPV-associated anogenital cancer.

The chain employs TRBV18 and TRBJ1-5, with a weak D call TRBD1 (5 bases). Germline V gene lookup returns CDR1 KGHSH and CDR2 LQKENI. With 2 bases removed from V and 6 bases from J, the gap between germline ends came to 14 bases. The CDR3 is made up of 15 amino acids. CDR3 nucleotide sequence: TGTGCCAGCTCACCAGGGACGGAAAAGGCTCAGCCCCAGCATTTT. Protein: CASSPGTEKAQPQHF.

This clone was counted only a few times. The chain is built from TRBV7-9 and TRBJ1-1; possibly TRBD1 for D (5 bases). Germline assignment: CDR1 SEHNR and CDR2 FQNEAQ (reference sequence). This CDR3 contains 14 residues. Trimming took off 3 bases at V and 0 bases at J, with 8 bases between the two ends. Written as DNA, the CDR3 is TGTGCCAGCAGCTTCTTGGGGGTGAACACTGAAGCTTTCTTT. Translated: CASSFLGVNTEAFF.

The rearrangement joins TRBV5-1 to TRBJ2-1, with 7 bases identical to TRBD2. The J segment lost 7 bases and the V segment lost 4 bases, leaving 8 bases of the junction unmatched. Germline V gene sequence: CDR1 SGHRS, CDR2 YFSETQ. This CDR3 is 14 amino acids long. CDR3 sequence (DNA): TGCGCCAGCAGCGCACGGGGCGGGAGTAATGAGCAGTTCTTC. It yields the protein CASSARGGSNEQFF. The full variable domain, rest sourced from reference TRBV5-1 and TRBJ2-1, is KAGVTQTPRYLIKTRGQQVTLSCSPISGHRSVSWYQQTPGQGLQFLFEYFSETQRNKGNFPGRFSGRQFSNSRSEMNVSTLELGDSALYLCASSARGGSNEQFFGPGTRLTVL.

This chain joins TRBV7-9 and TRBJ2-2; TRBD1 matches 7 bases. J gave up 4 bases and V 5 bases, and 10 bases lay outside the gene matches. Germline V CDR1 and CDR2: SEHNR, FQNEAQ (reference sequence). The CDR3 consists of 16 residues. This chain's CDR3 is CASSRGAGGITGELFF. In DNA form, the CDR3 reads TGTGCCAGCAGCCGAGGGGCAGGGGGTATCACCGGGGAGCTGTTTTTT.

The gene calls are TRBV18 and TRBJ1-2, with D unclear. Trimming stripped 4 bases from V and 8 bases from J, with 14 bases between. The CDR3 loop spans 13 amino acids. Germline assignment: CDR1 KGHSH and CDR2 LQKENI. CDR3 protein: CASSQSREGGYTF. CDR3 sequence (DNA): TGTGCCAGCTCACAGAGCCGGGAAGGCGGCTACACCTTC.

The chain uses TRBV7-6 and TRBJ2-6, with TRBD1 matching over 8 bases. The V and J ends lost 5 bases and 0 bases, in that order; junction bases with no gene match: 6. The CDR3 covers 17 residues. Per the germline V gene, CDR1 is SGHVS and CDR2 is FNYEAQ. The CDR3 DNA is TGTGCCAGCAGCCGGGACAGGCCTAGCTCTGGGGCCAACGTCCTGACTTTC. Residues: CASSRDRPSSGANVLTF. Full variable domain (missing parts from reference TRBV7-6 and TRBJ2-6): GAGVSQSPRYKVTKRGQDVALRCDPISGHVSLYWYRQALGQGPEFLTYFNYEAQQDKSGLPNDRFSAERPEGSISTLTIQRTEQRDSAMYRCASSRDRPSSGANVLTFGAGSRLTVL.